One and the same sample provided the 13 T cell receptor beta chains below, sequenced in a study of cytomegalovirus exposure and HLA in healthy donors. The PCR employed 60 Vbeta primers together with 13 Jbeta primers. Produced via immunoSEQ multiplex PCR; TCRdb's table is partial and in-frame only. The sample lists more than 130,000 clones; roughly 80% were seen once. Material: PBMCs. Source of these receptors: a woman aged 45-60 years in good health and CMV-seronegative.

The chain is built from TRBV7-6 and TRBJ2-1, with TRBD2 identical over 7 bases. The V gene's germline CDR1 is SGHVS and CDR2 FNYEAQ. CDR3 length: 17 amino acids. V lost 1 base, J lost 0 bases, and 6 bases stayed unmatched. CDR3 in DNA: TGTGCCAGCAGCTTAGGACTAGCCAAGAGCTCCTACAATGAGCAGTTCTTC. The encoded protein is CASSLGLAKSSYNEQFF. Looking up the rest from reference TRBV7-6 and TRBJ2-1 gives the full variable domain: GAGVSQSPRYKVTKRGQDVALRCDPISGHVSLYWYRQALGQGPEFLTYFNYEAQQDKSGLPNDRFSAERPEGSISTLTIQRTEQRDSAMYRCASSLGLAKSSYNEQFFGPGTRLTVL.

The chain couples TRBV7-9 to TRBJ2-5; 7 bases match TRBD1. CDR3 size: 14 residues. J gave up 2 bases and V 5 bases, and 5 bases lay outside the gene matches. Germline V lookup: CDR1 SEHNR, CDR2 FQNEAQ (reference sequence). CDR3 sequence (DNA): TGTGCCAGCAGCCCCCCCAGGGGGCAAGAGACCCAGTACTTC. Translated: CASSPPRGQETQYF.

The V gene is TRBV28, the J gene TRBJ1-1; no reliable D call. The germline V gene encodes CDR1 MDHEN and CDR2 SYDVKM. V lost 3 bases to trimming and J lost 3 bases, with 14 bases between them. CDR3 size: 15 residues. CDR3 DNA: TGTGCCAGCAGTTTCGACCCAGGAGGTGACACTGAAGCTTTCTTT. Protein product: CASSFDPGGDTEAFF.

The chain couples TRBV27 to TRBJ1-6; unclear D gene. Germline CDR1 MNHEY, CDR2 SMNVEV (reference sequence). This CDR3 is built from 18 residues. V shed 2 bases and J shed 0 bases, with 14 bases lying between them. The CDR3 bases are TGTGCCAGCAGTTTAGACCAGAGCGGGAGCTCCTATAATTCACCCCTCCACTTT. Its translation: CASSLDQSGSSYNSPLHF.

The V and J genes are TRBV6-1 and TRBJ1-6; D is unresolved. V gave up 5 bases and J gave up 5 bases, with 10 bases separating them. Germline V gives CDR1 MNHNS, CDR2 SASEGT. The CDR3 consists of 14 residues. The CDR3 loop is CASSPGWNNSPLHF. The CDR3, as DNA: TGTGCCAGCAGTCCGGGGTGGAATAATTCACCCCTCCACTTT.

The chain recombines TRBV2 with TRBJ1-4, with D tentatively TRBD1 (6 bases). The V end lost 10 bases, the J end lost 4 bases, and 13 bases lay between the germline ends. In germline, CDR1 is SNHLY, CDR2 FYNNEI. This CDR3 spans 13 amino acids. The CDR3 DNA follows: TGTGCCAACAAACAGGGCCTTAATGAAAAACTGTTTTTT. Protein sequence: CANKQGLNEKLFF.

The chain recombines TRBV2 with TRBJ2-7, with 9 nucleotides matching TRBD2. Unmatched junction bases numbered 9, after V lost 0 bases and J lost 3 bases. This CDR3 has 17 residues. Germline V gene sequence: CDR1 SNHLY, CDR2 FYNNEI. The CDR3 DNA reads TGTGCCAGCAGTGAAGCGCTTTTGAGTAGCGGGGGCTACGAGCAGTACTTC. Translating gives CASSEALLSSGGYEQYF.

The chain is built from TRBV7-9 and TRBJ2-2; 9 bases match TRBD1. V shed 5 bases, J shed 4 bases, and the junction held 5 bases outside the gene matches. CDR1 is SEHNR, CDR2 FQNEAQ, per germline (reference sequence). The CDR3 is 15 amino acids. Here the CDR3 DNA reads TGTGCCAGCAGCAGGGGGACAGGGTTCACCGGGGAGCTGTTTTTT. Translating it yields CASSRGTGFTGELFF.

The chain links TRBV5-6 to TRBJ2-3; 13 bases fit TRBD2. Germline CDR1 reads SGHDT; CDR2 reads YYEEEE. The CDR3 runs to 14 residues. V shed 7 bases, J shed 3 bases, and the junction held 2 bases outside the gene matches. This CDR3 reads CASWGLAGTDTQYF. CDR3 DNA sequence: TGTGCCAGCTGGGGACTAGCGGGGACAGATACGCAGTATTTT. The whole variable domain, remainder taken from reference TRBV5-6 and TRBJ2-3, is DAGVTQSPTHLIKTRGQQVTLRCSPKSGHDTVSWYQQALGQGPQFIFQYYEEEERQRGNFPDRFSGHQFPNYSSELNVNALLLGDSALYLCASWGLAGTDTQYFGPGTRLTVL.

The chain employs TRBV19 and TRBJ2-1; 7 positions agree with TRBD2. The V gene end was trimmed by 6 bases and the J gene end by 3 bases; junction bases not matched to a gene: 2. The CDR3 contains 13 residues. Germline V CDR1 and CDR2: LNHDA, SQIVND (reference sequence). This chain's CDR3 is CASRGGVYNEQFF. The CDR3 nucleotides read TGTGCCAGTAGGGGGGGGGTCTACAATGAGCAGTTCTTC.

As concerns this clone: Relative to the germline gene, one junction end is altered; a read error may explain this. The V gene is TRBV7-7, the J gene TRBJ2-6; D might be TRBD1 (5 bases). Germline V CDR1 and CDR2: SSHAT, FNYEAQ (reference sequence). This CDR3 is 15 amino acids long. The CDR3 protein is CASSLGRVGANVLTF. CDR3 DNA sequence: TGTGCTAGCAGCTTAGGCAGGGTCGGGGCCAACGTCCTGACTTTC. Combining the CDR3 with reference TRBV7-7 and TRBJ2-6 gives the whole variable domain GAGVSQSPRYKVTKRGQDVTLRCDPISSHATLYWYQQALGQGPEFLTYFNYEAQPDKSGLPSDRFSAERPEGSISTLTIQRTEQRDSAMYRCASSLGRVGANVLTFGAGSRLTVL.

This sequence joins TRBV9 and TRBJ1-4; 8 nucleotides match TRBD1. From germline, CDR1 is SGDLS and CDR2 YYNGEE. The V and J ends lost 0 bases and 8 bases, in that order; junction bases with no gene match: 3. The CDR3 loop spans 14 amino acids. CDR3 nucleotide sequence: TGTGCCAGCAGCGTAGTAGGACAGGGAGAAAAACTGTTTTTT. As protein: CASSVVGQGEKLFF. The full variable domain, rest sourced from reference TRBV9 and TRBJ1-4, is DSGVTQTPKHLITATGQRVTLRCSPRSGDLSVYWYQQSLDQGLQFLIQYYNGEERAKGNILERFSAQQFPDLHSELNLSSLELGDSALYFCASSVVGQGEKLFFGSGTQLSVL.

This chain joins TRBV6-1 and TRBJ1-1; D is undetermined. This CDR3 contains 12 residues. Germline values: CDR1 MNHNS, CDR2 SASEGT. V lost 5 bases and J 4 bases, leaving 8 bases between the germline ends. Here the CDR3 DNA reads TGTGCCAGCAGTTTCACGAGCACTGAAGCTTTCTTT. Translating gives CASSFTSTEAFF.